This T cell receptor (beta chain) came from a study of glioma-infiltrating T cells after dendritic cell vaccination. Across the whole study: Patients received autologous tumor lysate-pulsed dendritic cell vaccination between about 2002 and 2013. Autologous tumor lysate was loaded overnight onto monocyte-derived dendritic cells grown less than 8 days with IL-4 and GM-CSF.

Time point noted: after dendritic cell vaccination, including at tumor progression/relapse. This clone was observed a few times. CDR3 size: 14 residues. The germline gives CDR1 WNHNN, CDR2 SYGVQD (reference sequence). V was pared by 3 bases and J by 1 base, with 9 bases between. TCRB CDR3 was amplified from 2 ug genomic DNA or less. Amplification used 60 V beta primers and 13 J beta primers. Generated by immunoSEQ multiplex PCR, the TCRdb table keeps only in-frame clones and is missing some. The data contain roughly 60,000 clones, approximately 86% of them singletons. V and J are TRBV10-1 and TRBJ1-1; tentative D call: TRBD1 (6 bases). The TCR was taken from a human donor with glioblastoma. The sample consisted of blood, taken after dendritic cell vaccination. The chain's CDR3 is CASSEEGGNTEAFF. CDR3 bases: TGCGCCAGCAGTGAAGAAGGGGGGAACACTGAAGCTTTCTTT.